Described below is a single TCR beta chain sequence and its context. These data belong to a study of technical replicates of blood from a handful of donors. V was shortened by 5 bases and J by 3 bases, with 5 bases between the two germline ends. This CDR3 region has 12 residues. Germline V CDR1 and CDR2: LNHNV, YYDKDF (reference sequence). The method was immunoSEQ multiplex PCR; TCRdb's version includes in-frame clones alone and lacks a portion of them. Of tens of thousands of clones detected, just over 90% appear once; the ten largest clones hold approximately 0.3%. Sequenced input: T cells isolated from PBMCs. This clonotype originated in a human donor in good health. The chain has TRBV15 and TRBJ2-1; D gene unclear. This chain's CDR3 is CATSLRYNEQFF. DNA for the CDR3: TGTGCCACCAGCCTCCGCTACAATGAGCAGTTCTTC.